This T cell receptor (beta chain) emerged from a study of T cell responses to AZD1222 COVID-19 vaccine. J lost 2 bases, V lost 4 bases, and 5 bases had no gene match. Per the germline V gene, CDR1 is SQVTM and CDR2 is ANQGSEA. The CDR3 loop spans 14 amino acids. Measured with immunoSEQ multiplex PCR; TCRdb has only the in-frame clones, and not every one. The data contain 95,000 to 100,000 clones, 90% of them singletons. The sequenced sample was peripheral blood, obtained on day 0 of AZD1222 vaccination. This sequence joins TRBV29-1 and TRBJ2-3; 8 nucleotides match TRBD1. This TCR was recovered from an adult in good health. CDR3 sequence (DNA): TGCAGCGTTGTGGGACAGGCAAACACAGATACGCAGTATTTT. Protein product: CSVVGQANTDTQYF.